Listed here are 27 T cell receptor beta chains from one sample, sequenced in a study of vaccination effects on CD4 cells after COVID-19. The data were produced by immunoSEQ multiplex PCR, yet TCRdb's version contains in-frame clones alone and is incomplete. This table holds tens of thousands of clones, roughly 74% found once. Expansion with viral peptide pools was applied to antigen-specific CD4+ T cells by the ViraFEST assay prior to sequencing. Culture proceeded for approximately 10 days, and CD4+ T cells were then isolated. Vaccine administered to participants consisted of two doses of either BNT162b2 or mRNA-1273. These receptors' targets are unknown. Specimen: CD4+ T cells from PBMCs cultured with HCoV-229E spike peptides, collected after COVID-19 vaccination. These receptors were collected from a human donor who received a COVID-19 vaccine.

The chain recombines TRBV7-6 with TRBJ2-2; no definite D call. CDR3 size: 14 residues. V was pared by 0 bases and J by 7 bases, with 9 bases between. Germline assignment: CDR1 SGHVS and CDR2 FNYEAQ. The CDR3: CASSLAGLVGELFF. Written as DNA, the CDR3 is TGTGCCAGCAGCTTAGCAGGATTAGTCGGGGAGCTGTTTTTT.

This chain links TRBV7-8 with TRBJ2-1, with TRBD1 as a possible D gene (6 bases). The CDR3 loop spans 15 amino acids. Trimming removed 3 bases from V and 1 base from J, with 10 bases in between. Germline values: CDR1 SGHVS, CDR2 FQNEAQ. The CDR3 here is CASSFRGQSYNEQFF. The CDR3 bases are TGTGCCAGCAGCTTCAGGGGCCAGTCCTACAATGAGCAGTTCTTC. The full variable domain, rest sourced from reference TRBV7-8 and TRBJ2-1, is GAGVSQSPRYKVAKRGQDVALRCDPISGHVSLFWYQQALGQGPEFLTYFQNEAQLDKSGLPSDRFFAERPEGSVSTLKIQRTQQEDSAVYLCASSFRGQSYNEQFFGPGTRLTVL.

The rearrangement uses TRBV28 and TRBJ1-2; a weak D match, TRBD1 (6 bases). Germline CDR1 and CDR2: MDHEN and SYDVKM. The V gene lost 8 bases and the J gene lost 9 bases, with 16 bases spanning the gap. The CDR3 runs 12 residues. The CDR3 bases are TGTGCCAGCCGAACAGGGAATCAACGCTACACCTTC. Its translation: CASRTGNQRYTF.

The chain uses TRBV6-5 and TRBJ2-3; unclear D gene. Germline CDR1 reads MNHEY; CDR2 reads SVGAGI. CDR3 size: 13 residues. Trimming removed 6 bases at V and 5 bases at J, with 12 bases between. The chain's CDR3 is CASSSSRRDTQYF. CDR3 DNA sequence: TGTGCCAGCAGCTCAAGTCGGAGAGATACGCAGTATTTT.

This CDR3 is CASSLTGVEKLFF. DNA for the CDR3: TGTGCCAGCAGCTTAACAGGGGTCGAAAAACTGTTTTTT. The chain has TRBV7-2 and TRBJ1-4, with TRBD1 identical over 7 bases. This CDR3 spans 13 amino acids. Germline CDR1 SGHTA, CDR2 FQGNSA. V shed 2 bases and J 8 bases; nucleotides not matched to a gene: 2.

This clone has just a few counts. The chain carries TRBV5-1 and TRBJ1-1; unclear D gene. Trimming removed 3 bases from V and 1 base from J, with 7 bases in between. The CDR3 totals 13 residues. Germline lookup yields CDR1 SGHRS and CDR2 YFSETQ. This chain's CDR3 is CASSSLPNTEAFF. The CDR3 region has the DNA TGCGCCAGCAGCTCACTTCCGAACACTGAAGCTTTCTTT.

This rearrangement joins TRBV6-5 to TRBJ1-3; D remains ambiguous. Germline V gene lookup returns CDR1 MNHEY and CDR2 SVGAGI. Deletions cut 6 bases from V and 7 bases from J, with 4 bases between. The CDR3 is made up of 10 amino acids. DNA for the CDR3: TGTGCCAGCAGGCTGAACACCATATATTTT. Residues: CASRLNTIYF.

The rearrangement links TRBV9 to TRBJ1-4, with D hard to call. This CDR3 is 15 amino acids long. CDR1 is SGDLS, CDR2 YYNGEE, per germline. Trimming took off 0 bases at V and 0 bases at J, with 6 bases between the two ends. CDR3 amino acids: CASSVGVATNEKLFF. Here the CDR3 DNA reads TGTGCCAGCAGCGTAGGGGTTGCAACTAATGAAAAACTGTTTTTT.

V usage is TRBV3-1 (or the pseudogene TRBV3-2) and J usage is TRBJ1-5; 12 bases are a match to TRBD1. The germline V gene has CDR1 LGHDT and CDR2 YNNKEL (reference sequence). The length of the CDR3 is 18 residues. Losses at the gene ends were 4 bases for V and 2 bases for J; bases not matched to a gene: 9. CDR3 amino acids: CASSRGQGAGIGNQPQHF. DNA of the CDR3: TGTGCCAGCAGCCGGGGACAGGGGGCTGGTATAGGCAATCAGCCCCAGCATTTT.

CDR3 sequence: CASSLGLAVSTDTQYF. CDR3 sequence (DNA): TGCGCCAGCAGCTTGGGACTAGCGGTTAGCACAGATACGCAGTATTTT. The chain couples TRBV5-1 to TRBJ2-3, with 9 bases matching TRBD2. CDR1 and CDR2 (germline): SGHRS, YFSETQ. V lost 0 bases and J lost 0; bases outside the gene matches: 2. The CDR3 spans 16 residues.

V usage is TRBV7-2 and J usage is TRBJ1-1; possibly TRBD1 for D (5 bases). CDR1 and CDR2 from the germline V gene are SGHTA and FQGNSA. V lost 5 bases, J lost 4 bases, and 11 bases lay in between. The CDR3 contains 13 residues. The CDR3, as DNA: TGTGCCAGCAGCCCCAGGAGGGGCACTGAAGCTTTCTTT. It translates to CASSPRRGTEAFF.

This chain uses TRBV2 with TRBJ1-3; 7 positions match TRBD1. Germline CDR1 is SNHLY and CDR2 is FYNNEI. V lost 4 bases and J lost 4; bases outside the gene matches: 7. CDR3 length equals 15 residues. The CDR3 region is CASSGTPGGGNTIYF. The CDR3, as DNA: TGTGCCAGCAGTGGAACTCCAGGGGGAGGAAACACCATATATTTT. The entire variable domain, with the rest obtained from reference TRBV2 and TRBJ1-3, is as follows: EPEVTQTPSHQVTQMGQEVILRCVPISNHLYFYWYRQILGQKVEFLVSFYNNEISEKSEIFDDQFSVERPDGSNFTLKIRSTKLEDSAMYFCASSGTPGGGNTIYFGEGSWLTVV.

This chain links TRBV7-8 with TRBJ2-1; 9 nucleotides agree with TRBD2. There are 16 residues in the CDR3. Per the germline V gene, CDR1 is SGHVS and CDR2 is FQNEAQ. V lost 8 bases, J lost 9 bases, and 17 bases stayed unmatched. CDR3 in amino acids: CASLNSRVAGVREQFF. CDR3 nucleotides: TGTGCCAGCCTCAACTCCCGGGTAGCGGGGGTTCGTGAGCAGTTCTTC.

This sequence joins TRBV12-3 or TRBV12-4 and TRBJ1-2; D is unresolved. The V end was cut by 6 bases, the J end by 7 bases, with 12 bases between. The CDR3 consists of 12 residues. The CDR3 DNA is TGTGCCAGCAGACAAGGGAACGGTGGCTACACCTTC. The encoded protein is CASRQGNGGYTF.

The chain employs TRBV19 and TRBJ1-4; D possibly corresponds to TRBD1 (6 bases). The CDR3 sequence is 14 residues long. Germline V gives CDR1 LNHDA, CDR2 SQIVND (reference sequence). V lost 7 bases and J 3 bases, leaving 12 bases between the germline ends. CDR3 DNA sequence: TGTGCCAGTACCCCACAGGGATCTAATGAAAAACTGTTTTTT. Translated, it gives CASTPQGSNEKLFF.

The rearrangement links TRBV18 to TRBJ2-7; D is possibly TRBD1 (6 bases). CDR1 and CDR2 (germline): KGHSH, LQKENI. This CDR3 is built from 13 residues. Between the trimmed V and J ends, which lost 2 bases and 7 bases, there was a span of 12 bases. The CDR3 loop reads CASSPGQTGEQYV. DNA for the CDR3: TGTGCCAGCTCACCAGGACAGACGGGGGAGCAGTACGTC.

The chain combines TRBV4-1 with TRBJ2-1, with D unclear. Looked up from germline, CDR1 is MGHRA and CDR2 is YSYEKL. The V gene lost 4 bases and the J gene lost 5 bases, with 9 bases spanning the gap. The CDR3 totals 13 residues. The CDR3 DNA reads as TGCGCCAGCAGCCCAGGAATCAACAATGAGCAGTTCTTC. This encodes CASSPGINNEQFF.

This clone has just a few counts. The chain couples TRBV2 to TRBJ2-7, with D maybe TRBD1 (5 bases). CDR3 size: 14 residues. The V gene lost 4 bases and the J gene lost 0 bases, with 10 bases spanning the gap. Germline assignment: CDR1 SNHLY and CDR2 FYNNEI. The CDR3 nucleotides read TGTGCCAGCAGTGCGCGACAGATCTCCTACGAGCAGTACGTC. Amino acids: CASSARQISYEQYV.

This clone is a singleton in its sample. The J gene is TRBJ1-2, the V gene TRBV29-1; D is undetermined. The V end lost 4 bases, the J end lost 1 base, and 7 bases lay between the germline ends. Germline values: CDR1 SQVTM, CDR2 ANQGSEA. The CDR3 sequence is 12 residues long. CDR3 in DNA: TGCAGCGTTGCACCGGGTAACTATGGCTACACCTTC. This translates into CSVAPGNYGYTF.

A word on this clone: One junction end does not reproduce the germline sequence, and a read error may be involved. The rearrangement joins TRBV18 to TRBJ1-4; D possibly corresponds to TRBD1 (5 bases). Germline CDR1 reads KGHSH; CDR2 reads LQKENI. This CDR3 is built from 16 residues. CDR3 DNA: TGTGCCAGCTCCCCACTTTTTGGGGGTGTGGGCGAAAAACTGTTTTTT. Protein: CASSPLFGGVGEKLFF.

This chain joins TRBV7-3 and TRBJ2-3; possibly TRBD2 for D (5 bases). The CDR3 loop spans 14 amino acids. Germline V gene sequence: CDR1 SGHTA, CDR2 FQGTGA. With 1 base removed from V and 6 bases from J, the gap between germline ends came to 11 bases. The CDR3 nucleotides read TGTGCCAGCAGCTTAAGACTAAATGGGGATACGCAGTATTTT. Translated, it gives CASSLRLNGDTQYF.

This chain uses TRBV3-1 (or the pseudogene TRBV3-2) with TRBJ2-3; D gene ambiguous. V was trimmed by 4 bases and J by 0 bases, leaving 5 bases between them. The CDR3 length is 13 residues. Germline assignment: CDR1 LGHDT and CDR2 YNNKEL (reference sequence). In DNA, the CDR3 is TGTGCCAGCAGCCTTACTAGCACAGATACGCAGTATTTT. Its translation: CASSLTSTDTQYF.

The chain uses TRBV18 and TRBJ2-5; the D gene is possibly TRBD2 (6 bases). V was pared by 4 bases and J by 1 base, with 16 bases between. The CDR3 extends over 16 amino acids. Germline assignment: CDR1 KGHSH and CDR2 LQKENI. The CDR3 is CASSLLGGALQETQYF. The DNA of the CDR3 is TGTGCCAGCTCACTCCTGGGGGGTGCCCTCCAAGAGACCCAGTACTTC.

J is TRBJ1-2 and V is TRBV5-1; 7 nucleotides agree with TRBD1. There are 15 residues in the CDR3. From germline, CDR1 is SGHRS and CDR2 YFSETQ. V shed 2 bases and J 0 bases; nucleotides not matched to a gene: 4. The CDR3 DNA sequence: TGCGCCAGCAGCTTCGACAGGGCCGCTAACTATGGCTACACCTTC. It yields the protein CASSFDRAANYGYTF. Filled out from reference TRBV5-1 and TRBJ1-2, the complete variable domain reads KAGVTQTPRYLIKTRGQQVTLSCSPISGHRSVSWYQQTPGQGLQFLFEYFSETQRNKGNFPGRFSGRQFSNSRSEMNVSTLELGDSALYLCASSFDRAANYGYTFGSGTRLTVV.

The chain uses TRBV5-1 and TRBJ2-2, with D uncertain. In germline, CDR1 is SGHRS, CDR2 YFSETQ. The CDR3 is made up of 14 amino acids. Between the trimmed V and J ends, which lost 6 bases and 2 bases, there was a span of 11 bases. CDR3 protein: CASNQEKNTGELFF. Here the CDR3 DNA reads TGCGCCAGCAATCAAGAGAAAAACACCGGGGAGCTGTTTTTT. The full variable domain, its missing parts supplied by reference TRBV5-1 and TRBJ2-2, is KAGVTQTPRYLIKTRGQQVTLSCSPISGHRSVSWYQQTPGQGLQFLFEYFSETQRNKGNFPGRFSGRQFSNSRSEMNVSTLELGDSALYLCASNQEKNTGELFFGEGSRLTVL.

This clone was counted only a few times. The CDR3 bases are TGCAGTGCTAGACAGGGGGAGACCCAGTACTTC. As protein: CSARQGETQYF. This chain uses TRBV20-1 with TRBJ2-5; weak D call: TRBD1 (6 bases). This CDR3 spans 11 amino acids. V was shortened by 2 bases and J by 5 bases, with 6 bases between the two germline ends. Germline values: CDR1 DFQATT, CDR2 SNEGSKA (reference sequence).

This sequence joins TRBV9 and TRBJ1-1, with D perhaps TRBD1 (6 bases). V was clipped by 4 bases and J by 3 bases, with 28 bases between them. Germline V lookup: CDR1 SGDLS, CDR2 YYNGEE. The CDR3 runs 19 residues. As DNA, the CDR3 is TGTGCCAGCAGCCTACAGAGGGGGTCCCAGGGGTTCAGACACACTGAAGCTTTCTTT. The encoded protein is CASSLQRGSQGFRHTEAFF.